This is a list of T cell receptor beta chains from one sample in a study of OX40 agonist ivuxolimab in advanced cancers. Generated by immunoSEQ multiplex PCR, the TCRdb table keeps only in-frame clones and is missing some. This sample has tens of thousands of clones, with about 91% found just once. The sample was CD4+ or CD8+ T cells sorted from blood, taken in a trial of the OX40 agonist ivuxolimab. All receptors come from an adult with an advanced solid tumor such as melanoma, head and neck, liver or kidney cancer. Both conserved end residues are part of each CDR3. Fields, in order: V gene, D gene, CDR3 length, J gene, CDR3 protein. D genes are given only for firm matches.

TRBV11-2,.,14,TRBJ2-7,CASSLFGFGYEQYF
TRBV13,TRBD2,13,TRBJ2-5,CASSLAGGETQYF
TRBV6-4,TRBD1,15,TRBJ2-1,CASSTGTGVGNEQFF
TRBV5-1,.,11,TRBJ2-3,CASSLQDTQYF
TRBV28,TRBD2,16,TRBJ2-3,CASSLLAGGSTDTQYF
TRBV18,TRBD1,18,TRBJ1-1,CASSPSGTGGWKDTEAFF
TRBV6-5,.,13,TRBJ2-4,CASSFGEGDIQYF
TRBV7-2,.,15,TRBJ1-1,CASSLGVYANTEAFF
TRBV7-3,.,14,TRBJ2-3,CASSFVGSTDTQYF
TRBV7-9,.,15,TRBJ2-3,CASSSYIASTDTQYF
TRBV7-2,.,17,TRBJ2-1,CASSLAGLTYSYNEQFF
TRBV15,.,12,TRBJ2-1,CATSKNSDEQFF
TRBV28,.,15,TRBJ1-3,CASSFDQGSGNTIYF
TRBV19,.,13,TRBJ2-1,CASSIGTHNEQFF
TRBV2,TRBD1,13,TRBJ1-4,CACAGQGYEKLFF
TRBV28,.,12,TRBJ2-7,CASSSGTFYWYF
TRBV5-1,.,20,TRBJ2-6,CASSLARAGESYSGANVLTF
TRBV21-1,.,15,TRBJ2-1,CASRGGKGTYNEQFF
TRBV5-1,TRBD1,15,TRBJ2-1,CASSLRDRAYNEQFF
TRBV7-9,.,15,TRBJ2-3,CASNARDASTDTQYF
TRBV16,.,12,TRBJ2-7,CASSQSSYEQYF
TRBV5-8,TRBD1,19,TRBJ2-2,CASSLGYRSGGAGTGELFF
TRBV28,.,16,TRBJ2-7,CASSLRAGLSSYEQYF